This T cell receptor (beta chain) was captured by sequencing in a study of pediatric ulcerative colitis. Study-wide results and limits: All ulcerative colitis patients, but no controls, carried a couple of rectal clonotypes.

During colonoscopy, one to two rectal pinch biopsies were collected. With respect to this clone: Its target is not known.

Samples were sequenced at Survey level, maximum 500,000 reads. Clones were read by immunoSEQ multiplex PCR, and TCRdb kept only the in-frame ones, dropping some. The sample yields 40,000 to 60,000 clones, around 76% seen once. The specimen sequenced was gut tissue. The clonotype comes from a girl aged 5-17 years with moderate ulcerative colitis.

CDR3 nucleotide sequence: TGTGCCTGGAGGGGGACTAGCGTTTCCTACAATGAGCAGTTCTTC. It is translated as CAWRGTSVSYNEQFF. The chain links TRBV30 to TRBJ2-1, with 10 bases aligning to TRBD2. V dropped 3 bases and J dropped 1; count of bases not matched to a gene: 3. CDR3 length: 15 residues. Looked up from germline, CDR1 is GTSNPN and CDR2 is SVGIG (reference sequence). The whole variable domain, filled in from reference TRBV30 and TRBJ2-1, reads SQTIHQWPATLVQPVGSPLSLECTVEGTSNPNLYWYRQAAGRGLQLLFYSVGIGQISSEVPQNLSASRPQDRQFILSSKKLLLSDSGFYLCAWRGTSVSYNEQFFGPGTRLTVL.